This T cell receptor beta chain was identified during a study of technical replicates of blood from four donors. This clone was recorded once. TCRdb's copy holds only in-frame clones and misses some; the assay was immunoSEQ multiplex PCR. This sample has approximately 92,000 clones, with 95% found just once. This CDR3 region has 15 residues. V shed 1 base and J 5 bases; nucleotides not matched to a gene: 5. Germline V gene data show CDR1 as KGHSH and CDR2 as LQKENI. Sequenced material: T cells isolated from PBMCs. This TCR came from a human donor in good health. V usage is TRBV18 and J usage is TRBJ2-5; 9 nucleotides agree with TRBD1. Here the CDR3 DNA reads TGTGCCAGCTCACCACAACAGGGGGCAGGTGAGACCCAGTACTTC. This sequence encodes CASSPQQGAGETQYF.